This T cell receptor (beta chain) was recovered during a study of blood T cell repertoires in COVID-19. For the study at large: Acute and convalescent COVID-19 samples came from the United States, Italy and Spain. Nucleic acid was either cDNA or gDNA, and it came from T cells, B-cell-depleted T cells, or PBMCs.

The protocol was immunoSEQ multiplex PCR, while the TCRdb copy is restricted to in-frame clones and leaves out a portion. Seen here are around 64,000 clones, around 86% observed once, and the top ten hold roughly a tenth. The V gene's germline CDR1 is MNHEY and CDR2 SVGAGI. The CDR3 contains 12 residues. V was trimmed by 6 bases and J by 5 bases, leaving 8 bases between them. The specimen sequenced was peripheral blood. The TCR sequence derives from a young woman with acute or convalescent COVID-19. The genes are TRBV6-5 and TRBJ1-5; no firm D call. The CDR3, as DNA: TGTGCCAGCAGCCTCCCTGATCAGCCCCAGCATTTT. As protein: CASSLPDQPQHF.